This T cell receptor beta chain was sequenced for a study of blood T cell repertoires in COVID-19. For the study at large: Some COVID-19 samples were acute and others convalescent; all came from the United States, Italy and Spain. Sources were T cells, B-cell-depleted T cells, or PBMCs; the material itself was cDNA or gDNA.

V gave up 4 bases and J gave up 1 base, with 11 bases separating them. Germline loops: CDR1 SNHLY, CDR2 FYNNEI. The CDR3 extends over 15 amino acids. In the source study's methods: Nucleated cell counts were estimated from reference gene primer amplification. Measured with immunoSEQ multiplex PCR; TCRdb has only the in-frame clones, and not every one. Clone size and V and J calls were adopted from that table, with D and trimming inferred from the DNA. The table lists 200,000 to 250,000 clones, approximately 84% of them singletons. The source of this sequence is a young woman who had recovered from COVID-19. The sample comprised peripheral blood. V and J are TRBV2 and TRBJ1-3; D is perhaps TRBD1 (5 bases). CDR3 in DNA: TGTGCCAGCAGTGGTCCTGGGGGGTCTGGAAACACCATATATTTT. Residues: CASSGPGGSGNTIYF.